This entry lists 31 T cell receptor beta chains sequenced from one sample in a study of beta chain features in type 1 diabetes. The entirety of the isolated RNA underwent reverse transcription, so expressed TCRB transcripts were sequenced. The protocol was immunoSEQ multiplex PCR, while the TCRdb copy is restricted to in-frame clones and leaves out a portion. The table has under 500,000 clones, 30% seen once. What was sequenced was naive CD4+ T cells from blood. These receptors all stem from a man aged 18 to 29 in good health.

V gene TRBV6-1 combines with J gene TRBJ2-1; D is perhaps TRBD1 (5 bases). CDR3 length equals 13 residues. Germline CDR1 MNHNS, CDR2 SASEGT. Trimming stripped 6 bases from V and 6 bases from J, with 12 bases between. The CDR3 spells CASSGHETNEQFF. The CDR3 DNA follows: TGTGCCAGCAGCGGACATGAAACCAATGAGCAGTTCTTC.

This clone was counted a single time. The genes are TRBV5-1 and TRBJ2-3; D remains unclear. The CDR3 loop spans 14 amino acids. The V gene lost 2 bases and the J gene lost 4 bases, with 11 bases spanning the gap. Germline assignment: CDR1 SGHRS and CDR2 YFSETQ. The CDR3 coding sequence is TGCGCCAGCAGCTTCCGGCTAGATGCAGATACGCAGTATTTT. This encodes CASSFRLDADTQYF.

V gene TRBV15 combines with J gene TRBJ2-1; D is unresolved. CDR3 length equals 14 residues. Germline CDR1 LNHNV, CDR2 YYDKDF (reference sequence). The V end was cut by 0 bases, the J end by 13 bases, with 16 bases between. CDR3: CATSRDKTPVDQFF. Here the CDR3 DNA reads TGTGCCACCAGCAGAGATAAAACCCCTGTCGACCAGTTCTTC.

The sample holds one count of this clone. The rearrangement joins TRBV30 to TRBJ1-2, with D unclear. This CDR3 region has 13 residues. The V gene's germline CDR1 is GTSNPN and CDR2 SVGIG (reference sequence). With 0 bases removed from V and 8 bases from J, the gap between germline ends came to 13 bases. The CDR3 bases are TGTGCCTGGAGTGTGATCACCTTTCAGGGCTACACCTTC. Translation gives CAWSVITFQGYTF.

This chain uses TRBV25-1 with TRBJ2-4; possibly TRBD1 for D (6 bases). Germline V gene data show CDR1 as MGHDK and CDR2 as SYGVNS. The V end was cut by 6 bases, the J end by 0 bases, with 18 bases between. CDR3 length equals 17 residues. The CDR3 loop is CASRLGTNEQAKNIQYF. CDR3 nucleotides: TGTGCCAGCAGACTAGGGACAAACGAGCAAGCCAAAAACATTCAGTACTTC.

The V gene is TRBV10-3, the J gene TRBJ2-3, with 9 bases identical to TRBD2. This CDR3 spans 15 amino acids. Trimming at V came to 3 bases and at J to 5 bases, leaving 6 bases not matched to a gene. From germline, CDR1 is ENHRY and CDR2 SYGVKD. CDR3 amino acids: CAISDSSGAVDTQYF. The CDR3 coding sequence is TGTGCCATCAGTGACTCTAGCGGGGCAGTAGATACGCAGTATTTT.

This clone was observed a handful of times. V gene TRBV9 combines with J gene TRBJ2-7; the match to TRBD1 covers 9 bases. The CDR3 has 14 amino acids. Germline CDR1 and CDR2: SGDLS and YYNGEE. V was clipped by 3 bases and J by 5 bases; unmatched bases: 6. CDR3 DNA sequence: TGTGCCAGCAGCGCCCGGGACAGGGTAAACGAGCAGTACTTC. Translating it yields CASSARDRVNEQYF.

This clone has just a few counts. This chain connects TRBV7-2 to TRBJ2-7; possibly TRBD2 for D (6 bases). Between the trimmed V and J ends, which lost 7 bases and 4 bases, there was a span of 17 bases. CDR1 is SGHTA, CDR2 FQGNSA, per germline. The CDR3 loop spans 14 amino acids. This CDR3 reads CASTRRGSKYEQYF. CDR3 nucleotide sequence: TGTGCCAGCACCCGTCGGGGGTCTAAGTACGAGCAGTACTTC.

This chain's CDR3 is CASRLNLAGGDYNEQFF. CDR3 DNA sequence: TGTGCCAGCAGACTCAATCTAGCGGGAGGGGACTACAATGAGCAGTTCTTC. This chain uses TRBV13 with TRBJ2-1, with 12 bases fitting TRBD2. This CDR3 has 17 amino acids. V trimming: 6 bases; J trimming: 3 bases; junction bases outside the gene matches: 9. The germline CDR1 and CDR2 sequences are PRHDT and FYEKMQ (reference sequence).

The chain recombines TRBV28 with TRBJ2-1, with 7 bases lining up with TRBD1. The CDR3 extends over 14 amino acids. Germline V gene lookup returns CDR1 MDHEN and CDR2 SYDVKM. V shed 5 bases, J shed 8 bases, and the junction held 9 bases outside the gene matches. CDR3 sequence reads: CASSPQGVSDEQFF. The CDR3 region has the DNA TGTGCCAGCAGTCCCCAGGGGGTCAGCGATGAGCAGTTCTTC. The complete variable domain, with remaining parts taken from reference TRBV28 and TRBJ2-1, reads DVKVTQSSRYLVKRTGEKVFLECVQDMDHENMFWYRQDPGLGLRLIYFSYDVKMKEKGDIPEGYSVSREKKERFSLILESASTNQTSMYLCASSPQGVSDEQFFGPGTRLTVL.

This sequence joins TRBV6-5 and TRBJ2-7, with TRBD1 as a possible D gene (6 bases). Germline lookup yields CDR1 MNHEY and CDR2 SVGAGI. The CDR3 length is 14 residues. V was clipped by 6 bases and J by 2 bases, with 14 bases between them. The CDR3 DNA is TGTGCCAGCAGCAAGGGCAGGGGAACCTACGAGCAGTACTTC. It codes for CASSKGRGTYEQYF.

This clone was observed a handful of times. This chain connects TRBV21-1 to TRBJ1-2; the table assigns TRBD1, which was not confirmed against the DNA. TRBV21-1 is termed a pseudogene. The CDR3 sequence is 11 residues long. CDR3 sequence: CASIPGYGYTF. The CDR3 DNA is TGTGCCAGCATACCAGGGTATGGCTACACCTTC.

The V and J genes are TRBV25-1 and TRBJ1-4; no definite D call. Germline-derived CDR1 and CDR2 are MGHDK and SYGVNS. V was cut by 1 base and J by 0 bases, with 6 bases left in between. The CDR3 loop spans 15 amino acids. CDR3 sequence (DNA): TGTGCCAGCAGTGAATCCGGGCCAACTAATGAAAAACTGTTTTTT. Translating it yields CASSESGPTNEKLFF.

This clone was detected only a few times. The chain joins TRBV28 to TRBJ2-1, with D possibly being TRBD2 (6 bases). CDR1 is MDHEN, CDR2 SYDVKM, per germline. The CDR3 runs to 13 residues. V was pared by 2 bases and J by 9 bases, with 11 bases between. The CDR3 nucleotides are TGTGCCAGCAGTTTAGGAGGAGGGTTTGAGCAGTTCTTC. Translation gives CASSLGGGFEQFF.

This clone was seen a few times. V is TRBV14 and J is TRBJ2-2; tentatively, D is TRBD1 (6 bases). The CDR3 has 16 residues. Germline V gene data show CDR1 as SGHDN and CDR2 as FVKESK. V was shortened by 4 bases and J by 1 base, with 13 bases between the two germline ends. CDR3 sequence reads: CASSPRTDLNTGELFF. The CDR3 bases are TGTGCCAGCAGCCCCCGGACAGATCTGAACACCGGGGAGCTGTTTTTT.

This clone was observed a few times. The genes are TRBV7-6 and TRBJ2-7; 8 positions match TRBD2. CDR3 size: 14 residues. Unmatched junction bases numbered 5, after V lost 5 bases and J lost 2 bases. Germline CDR1 SGHVS, CDR2 FNYEAQ. CDR3 loop: CASSDGRAPYEQYF. DNA of the CDR3: TGTGCCAGCAGCGACGGGAGGGCCCCCTACGAGCAGTACTTC.

The chain couples TRBV6-6 to TRBJ2-7, with D possibly matching TRBD2 (6 bases). This CDR3 comprises 14 residues. Germline V CDR1 and CDR2: MNHNY, SVGAGI (reference sequence). The ends were cut back, 6 bases at V and 0 bases at J, with 12 bases in the middle. The CDR3 reads CASRKFGSSYEQYF. The DNA of the CDR3 is TGTGCCAGCAGAAAGTTCGGGAGCTCCTACGAGCAGTACTTC.

This sequence joins TRBV5-4 and TRBJ1-2; maybe TRBD1 (6 bases). Germline V gene lookup returns CDR1 SGHNT and CDR2 YYREEE (reference sequence). The V and J ends lost 3 bases and 4 bases respectively, with 13 bases between them. The CDR3 consists of 14 residues. The CDR3 region is CASSSPQGGYGYTF. In nucleotides, the CDR3 is TGTGCCAGCAGCTCCCCACAGGGTGGCTATGGCTACACCTTC.

This clone was detected only a few times. The rearrangement uses TRBV21-1 and TRBJ1-1; the table assigns TRBD1, which was not confirmed against the DNA. TRBV21-1 is listed as a pseudogene. This CDR3 is built from 13 residues. The CDR3: CAGLQAMNTEAFF. CDR3 bases: TGTGCCGGGTTACAGGCGATGAACACTGAAGCTTTCTTT.

This clone was counted only a few times. The chain recombines TRBV7-2 with TRBJ2-2, with 8 bases that match TRBD2. The V gene end was trimmed by 3 bases and the J gene end by 7 bases; junction bases not matched to a gene: 7. The CDR3 has 15 amino acids. Germline V gene sequence: CDR1 SGHTA, CDR2 FQGNSA. The CDR3 reads CASSFSGDIFGELFF. CDR3 coding DNA: TGTGCCAGCAGCTTTAGCGGGGACATTTTCGGGGAGCTGTTTTTT.

The chain links TRBV10-3 to TRBJ1-5; TRBD1 agrees at 9 bases. The CDR3 loop spans 13 amino acids. From germline, CDR1 is ENHRY and CDR2 SYGVKD. The J segment lost 5 bases and the V segment lost 8 bases, leaving 4 bases of the junction unmatched. The CDR3 coding sequence is TGTGCCATCGGACAGGGGCGGGATCAGCCCCAGCATTTT. Its protein is CAIGQGRDQPQHF.

In DNA form, the CDR3 reads TGTGCCAGCAGCGTAGACGCGGGCTCTGGAAACACCATATATTTT. It codes for CASSVDAGSGNTIYF. This chain uses TRBV9 with TRBJ1-3; D unresolved. CDR3 size: 15 residues. V shed 0 bases and J shed 0 bases, with 7 bases lying between them. Germline V gene sequence: CDR1 SGDLS, CDR2 YYNGEE.

The chain uses TRBV15 and TRBJ2-4; possible D gene TRBD1, 5 bases. The V gene's germline CDR1 is LNHNV and CDR2 YYDKDF (reference sequence). The CDR3 runs to 18 residues. V gave up 0 bases and J gave up 5 bases, with 20 bases separating them. CDR3 in amino acids: CATSRDLIGANIENIQYF. CDR3 nucleotides: TGTGCCACCAGCAGAGATCTTATTGGGGCAAATATTGAAAACATTCAGTACTTC.

The J gene is TRBJ2-1, the V gene TRBV25-1, with D possibly matching TRBD2 (6 bases). The CDR3 is 13 amino acids. CDR1 MGHDK and CDR2 SYGVNS come from the germline V gene. With 4 bases removed from V and 9 bases from J, the gap between germline ends came to 13 bases. The CDR3 here is CASSGRRATEQFF. In nucleotides, the CDR3 is TGTGCCAGCAGTGGGAGGAGGGCCACTGAGCAGTTCTTC.

This clone has a handful of counts. Just one base apart from a much larger clone, this may be a read error. The chain is built from TRBV14 and TRBJ2-7; D is ambiguous. This CDR3 comprises 11 residues. Germline V gene lookup returns CDR1 SGHDN and CDR2 FVKESK. V lost 1 base, J lost 5 bases, and 3 bases lay in between. DNA of the CDR3: TGTGCCAGCAGCCAAGCCCACGAGCAGTACTTC. Translating it yields CASSQAHEQYF.

This chain links TRBV30 with TRBJ2-7; D is uncertain. Trimming cost V 0 bases and J 2 bases, with 8 bases left between them. Per germline, CDR1 GTSNPN and CDR2 SVGIG (reference sequence). The CDR3 is 13 amino acids. This CDR3 is CAWSVPVTYEQYF. The CDR3, as DNA: TGTGCCTGGAGTGTGCCAGTAACCTACGAGCAGTACTTC.

The chain joins TRBV13 to TRBJ2-6; no firm D call. V gave up 1 base and J gave up 0 bases, with 10 bases separating them. CDR1 and CDR2 from the germline V gene are PRHDT and FYEKMQ (reference sequence). This CDR3 region has 17 residues. CDR3 region: CASSLEFRRSGANVLTF. The CDR3, as DNA: TGTGCCAGCAGCTTAGAGTTCAGGCGCTCTGGGGCCAACGTCCTGACTTTC.

Only a few counts were recorded for this clone. The chain carries TRBV29-1 and TRBJ2-5; 8 bases map to TRBD2. The DNA end favors TRBJ2-7, so the J call may be wrong. Germline loops: CDR1 SQVTM, CDR2 ANQGSEA. The CDR3 totals 13 residues. DNA for the CDR3: TGCAGCGTTGACGGCGGGAGGAGAGGCGAGCAGTACTTC. Translation: CSVDGGRRGEQYF.

In this sample, this clone turned up a few times. V is TRBV4-2 and J is TRBJ2-1, with a possible D match to TRBD2 (6 bases). The CDR3 totals 18 residues. Germline loops: CDR1 LGHNA, CDR2 YNFKEQ. Trimming removed 0 bases at V and 3 bases at J, with 18 bases between. CDR3 protein: CASSQDISSGYDYNEQFF. CDR3 coding DNA: TGTGCCAGCAGCCAAGACATCAGTAGCGGCTATGACTACAATGAGCAGTTCTTC.

This clone is a singleton in its sample. This sequence joins TRBV7-9 and TRBJ2-3; 8 bases agree with TRBD1. The length of the CDR3 is 15 residues. Germline CDR1 SEHNR, CDR2 FQNEAQ (reference sequence). V was clipped by 6 bases and J by 4 bases; unmatched bases: 9. CDR3 sequence (DNA): TGTGCCAGCAGTTTCCAGGGGGCCGCCCCAGATACGCAGTATTTT. Residues: CASSFQGAAPDTQYF.

The chain has TRBV5-1 and TRBJ2-4; no clear D gene. The CDR3 is 16 residues long. Trimming took off 4 bases at V and 0 bases at J, with 14 bases between the two ends. Germline V gives CDR1 SGHRS, CDR2 YFSETQ. The CDR3 DNA is TGCGCCAGCAGCCCGTTACCGACGATAGCCAAAAACATTCAGTACTTC. It codes for CASSPLPTIAKNIQYF.